These T cell receptor beta chains were read from a single sample in a study of identifying expanded T cells in peripheral blood. Sequenced by immunoSEQ multiplex PCR; TCRdb stores in-frame clones only, minus some. The sample shows around 94,000 clones, roughly 81% of them seen only once. The sequencing sample was made of blood. These receptors were collected from a person aged 18 to 70 in good health. Both conserved end residues are part of each CDR3. D genes are given only for firm matches. Expanded clones are given a class, and other clones once, few, many or no size at all.

cdr3_nt,cdr3_aa,clone_size,j_call,v_call,d_call
TGTGCCAGCAGCCAAAGACAGGGTCTGGCTTTCTTT,CASSQRQGLAFF,few,TRBJ1-1,TRBV7-9,TRBD1
TGTGCCAGCAGCCCCCAGGGGGGTAGCACAGATACGCAGTATTTT,CASSPQGGSTDTQYF,-,TRBJ2-3,TRBV13,-
TGTGCCAGCAGCCCTACCCGTGGGGACACCGGGGAGCTGTTTTTT,CASSPTRGDTGELFF,-,TRBJ2-2,TRBV7-9,-
TGTGCCAGCAGTGAAACAGGGGGAGACGCATACTATGGCTACACCTTC,CASSETGGDAYYGYTF,-,TRBJ1-2,TRBV25-1,TRBD1
TGCGCCAGCAGCCTGGGTGGCGGGGCTAATCAGCCCCAGCATTTT,CASSLGGGANQPQHF,-,TRBJ1-5,TRBV5-1,-
TGTGCCAGCAGTCCACACAGGGGGGTTCAGGAAGGCTACACCTTC,CASSPHRGVQEGYTF,-,TRBJ1-2,TRBV25-1,TRBD1
TGTGCCAGCAGTGACGTACAGGGTACATACAATGAGCAGTTCTTC,CASSDVQGTYNEQFF,few,TRBJ2-1,TRBV6-1,-
TGTGCCAGTAGTATTGGGACAGGGGGTTTCAACTATGGCTACACCTTC,CASSIGTGGFNYGYTF,-,TRBJ1-2,TRBV19,TRBD1
TGTGCCACTTTACCGGGGGGCCCGGGTGAGCAGTTCTTC,CATLPGGPGEQFF,-,TRBJ2-1,TRBV6-6,-
TGTGCCAGCAGCTCGAGTAGGGCAGATACGCAGTATTTT,CASSSSRADTQYF,-,TRBJ2-3,TRBV7-7,-
TGTGCCAGCAGTTACTCGAGGGGGTCTCTGAACACTGAAGCTTTCTTT,CASSYSRGSLNTEAFF,-,TRBJ1-1,TRBV6-5,-
TGTGCCAGCAGCCTTGGGACAGCCTACGAGCAGTACTTC,CASSLGTAYEQYF,-,TRBJ2-7,TRBV6-6,TRBD1
TGTGCCTGGGCCCCTTTAGCGCACCCTAGCACAGATACGCAGTATTTT,CAWAPLAHPSTDTQYF,-,TRBJ2-3,TRBV30,-
TGTGCCAGCAGTTATACAGGGGGGGTCAATGAGCAGTTCTTC,CASSYTGGVNEQFF,once,TRBJ2-1,TRBV6-5,-
TGTGCCAGCTCTCTAGGACCGCTTAGGAATGAGCAGTTCTTC,CASSLGPLRNEQFF,-,TRBJ2-1,TRBV2,-
TGTGCCAGCAGCGTTGACAGTTCCTACGAGCAGTACTTC,CASSVDSSYEQYF,-,TRBJ2-7,TRBV9,-
TGTGCCAGCAGCTTAGTCTCCACCGGGACTAGCAACTACAATGAGCAGTTCTTC,CASSLVSTGTSNYNEQFF,-,TRBJ2-1,TRBV7-9,TRBD2
TGTGCCAGCAGTTTACTTCTCGGGAGGGGACGGACTGAAGCTTTCTTT,CASSLLLGRGRTEAFF,-,TRBJ1-1,TRBV27,-